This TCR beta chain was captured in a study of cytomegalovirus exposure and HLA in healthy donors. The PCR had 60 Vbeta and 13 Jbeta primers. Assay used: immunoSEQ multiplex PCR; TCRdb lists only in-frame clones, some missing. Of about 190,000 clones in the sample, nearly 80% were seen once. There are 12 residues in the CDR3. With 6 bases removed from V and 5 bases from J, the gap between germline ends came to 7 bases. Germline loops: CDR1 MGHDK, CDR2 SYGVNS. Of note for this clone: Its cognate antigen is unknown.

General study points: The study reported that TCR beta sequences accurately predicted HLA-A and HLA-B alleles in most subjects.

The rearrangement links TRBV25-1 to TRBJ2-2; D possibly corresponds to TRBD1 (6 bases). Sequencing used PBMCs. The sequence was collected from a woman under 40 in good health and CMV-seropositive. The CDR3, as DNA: TGTGCCAGCAGCAGGGGAACCGGGGAGCTGTTTTTT. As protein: CASSRGTGELFF.